The 10 T cell receptor beta chains listed next were all sequenced from one sample in a study of response to subunit inactivated influenza vaccine. In TCRdb, the RT-PCR reads were re-called with MiXCR into one record per CDR3 protein. The sample holds approximately 480,000 distinct CDR3 sequences, roughly 9.8% seen once. The sample consisted of PBMCs from blood, taken roughly 47 days after vaccination. All receptors come from a man in his fifties who received an inactivated influenza vaccine.

This sequence joins TRBV10-3 and TRBJ2-3; D might be TRBD1 (5 bases). With 6 bases removed from V and 4 bases from J, the gap between germline ends came to 8 bases. The CDR3 consists of 12 residues. CDR1 is ENHRY and CDR2 is SYGVKD in the germline V gene. CDR3: CAIRAGSDTQYF. CDR3 bases: TGTGCCATCAGGGCAGGGTCAGATACGCAGTATTTT.

This clonotype was detected only a few times. The gene calls are TRBV27 and TRBJ1-5; TRBD1 aligns across 8 bases. V trimming: 5 bases; J trimming: 4 bases; junction bases outside the gene matches: 13. The germline V gene encodes CDR1 MNHEY and CDR2 SMNVEV (reference sequence). This CDR3 has 17 amino acids. The CDR3 is CASSTTTGAPLNQPQHF. The CDR3 DNA reads TGTGCCAGCAGTACCACGACAGGGGCGCCGCTAAATCAGCCCCAGCATTTT.

A few counts support this clonotype. The CDR3 is CASSLLGGSNYGYTF. DNA for the CDR3: TGTGCCAGCAGCCTCCTGGGGGGATCTAACTATGGCTACACCTTC. The gene calls are TRBV11-2 and TRBJ1-2, with D tentatively TRBD1 (5 bases). The V end lost 5 bases, the J end lost 0 bases, and 13 bases lay between the germline ends. The germline V gene encodes CDR1 SGHAT and CDR2 FQNNGV. The CDR3 runs 15 residues. Using reference TRBV11-2 and TRBJ1-2 for the parts outside the CDR3, the full variable domain is EAGVAQSPRYKIIEKRQSVAFWCNPISGHATLYWYQQILGQGPKLLIQFQNNGVVDDSQLPKDRFSAERLKGVDSTLKIQPAKLEDSAVYLCASSLLGGSNYGYTFGSGTRLTVV.

This clonotype was seen ten or more times. This chain links TRBV10-3 with TRBJ2-1, with 7 bases lining up with TRBD2. The V gene end was trimmed by 1 base and the J gene end by 2 bases; junction bases not matched to a gene: 2. The CDR3 is 15 residues long. Per germline, CDR1 ENHRY and CDR2 SYGVKD. The CDR3 region is CAISELGGAYNEQFF. In DNA, the CDR3 is TGTGCCATCAGTGAGTTGGGGGGGGCCTACAATGAGCAGTTCTTC.

This clonotype was observed a handful of times. One junction end does not reproduce the germline sequence, and a read error may be involved. The chain is built from TRBV5-1 and TRBJ2-4; no firm D call. The CDR3 loop spans 14 amino acids. CDR1 SGHRS and CDR2 YFSETQ come from the germline V gene. DNA for the CDR3: TGCGCCAGCAGATTGGAATTAGCCAAAAACATTCAGTACTTC. Amino acids: CASRLELAKNIQYF.

The chain links TRBV7-2 to TRBJ1-2; D is undetermined. V was trimmed by 1 base and J by 2 bases, leaving 11 bases between them. The CDR3 has 15 residues. Germline V lookup: CDR1 SGHTA, CDR2 FQGNSA. DNA for the CDR3: TGTGCCAGCAGCTTAGGGGGTCTCCCAAACTATGGCTACACCTTC. Residues: CASSLGGLPNYGYTF.

This clonotype was detected only a few times. This chain links TRBV20-1 with TRBJ1-5, with 9 nucleotides matching TRBD1. This CDR3 has 14 residues. Germline CDR1 reads DFQATT; CDR2 reads SNEGSKA (reference sequence). Trimming at V came to 3 bases and at J to 6 bases, leaving 6 bases not matched to a gene. The CDR3 region has the DNA TGCAGTGCTAGTCCGGGACAGGGCACTCAGCCCCAGCATTTT. It encodes CSASPGQGTQPQHF.

This clonotype was counted only a few times. The rearrangement links TRBV12-3 or TRBV12-4 to TRBJ1-5; D is perhaps TRBD1 (6 bases). The V end lost 1 base, the J end lost 4 bases, and 14 bases lay between the germline ends. The length of the CDR3 is 16 residues. In nucleotides, the CDR3 is TGTGCCAGCAGTTTAGGGGGGCAGGGACTAAATCAGCCCCAGCATTTT. Protein product: CASSLGGQGLNQPQHF.

This clonotype was counted ten times or more. The chain combines TRBV20-1 with TRBJ2-1; 9 bases match TRBD2. Trimming removed 3 bases from V and 3 bases from J; junction bases left unmatched: 6. Per germline, CDR1 DFQATT and CDR2 SNEGSKA (reference sequence). This CDR3 spans 15 amino acids. The CDR3 sequence: CSASRASGNYNEQFF. Written as DNA, the CDR3 is TGCAGTGCTAGTAGGGCTAGCGGGAACTACAATGAGCAGTTCTTC.

This clonotype was detected ten times or more. V is TRBV6-5 and J is TRBJ2-3; 10 nucleotides line up with TRBD1. The CDR3 totals 18 residues. Germline V gene sequence: CDR1 MNHEY, CDR2 SVGAGI. Trimming cost V 0 bases and J 1 base; bases outside gene matches: 7. The CDR3 sequence is CASSYSGQGTGGTDTQYF. CDR3 coding DNA: TGTGCCAGCAGTTACTCAGGCCAGGGGACAGGGGGCACAGATACGCAGTATTTT.